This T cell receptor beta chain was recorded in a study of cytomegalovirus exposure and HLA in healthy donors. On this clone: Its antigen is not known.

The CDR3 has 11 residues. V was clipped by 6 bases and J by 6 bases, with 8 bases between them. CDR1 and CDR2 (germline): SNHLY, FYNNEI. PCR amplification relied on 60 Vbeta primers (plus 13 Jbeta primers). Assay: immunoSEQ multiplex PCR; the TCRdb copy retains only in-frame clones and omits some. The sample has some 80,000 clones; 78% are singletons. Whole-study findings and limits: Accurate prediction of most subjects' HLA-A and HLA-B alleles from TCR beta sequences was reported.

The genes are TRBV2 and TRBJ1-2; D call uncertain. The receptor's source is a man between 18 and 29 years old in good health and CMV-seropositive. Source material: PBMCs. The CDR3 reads CASSPQDGYTF. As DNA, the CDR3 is TGTGCCAGCAGCCCCCAGGATGGCTACACCTTC.